What follows are 32 T cell receptor beta chains derived from one specimen sequenced in a study of T cell repertoires in cytomegalovirus infection. What these receptors recognize is not known. TCRdb fed the reads into MiXCR, producing one record per CDR3 protein. The table has about 830,000 distinct CDR3 sequences, less than 35% seen once. The input for sequencing was cultured CD8+ T cells from PBMCs, taken from culture after CMV antigen stimulation. All receptors derive from a human donor in good health (CMV status not recorded). Some clones in this sample may be carry-over from other donors' samples.

This clonotype occurred many times. The gene calls are TRBV7-9 and TRBJ2-3; a weak D match, TRBD2 (6 bases). The germline CDR1 and CDR2 sequences are SEHNR and FQNEAQ (reference sequence). Trimming left V 5 bases short and J 7 bases short, with 13 bases between. There are 13 residues in the CDR3. This CDR3 is CASSAGLINTQYF. The CDR3 nucleotides read TGTGCCAGCAGCGCGGGACTGATTAATACGCAGTATTTT. Full variable domain (rest looked up from reference TRBV7-9 and TRBJ2-3): DTGVSQNPRHKITKRGQNVTFRCDPISEHNRLYWYRQTLGQGPEFLTYFQNEAQLEKSRLLSDRFSAERPKGSFSTLEIQRTEQGDSAMYLCASSAGLINTQYFGPGTRLTVL.

The CDR3 region has the DNA TGTGCCAACAGCAACAAGGGAAGTAGCTACTTGAACACTGAAGCTTTCTTT. This gives the protein CANSNKGSSYLNTEAFF. This chain links TRBV6-2 or TRBV6-3 with TRBJ1-1; no firm D call. CDR3 length: 17 residues. The V gene's germline CDR1 is MNHEY and CDR2 SVGEGT. V was trimmed by 10 bases and J by 0 bases, leaving 24 bases between them.

This rearrangement joins TRBV20-1 to TRBJ2-1; tentatively, D is TRBD1 (6 bases). The V gene's germline CDR1 is DFQATT and CDR2 SNEGSKA (reference sequence). This CDR3 has 12 amino acids. Trimming cost V 6 bases and J 8 bases, with 14 bases left between them. Here the CDR3 DNA reads TGCAGTGCCTGGACAGATAGCTATGAGCAGTTCTTC. Its translation: CSAWTDSYEQFF.

The V gene is TRBV7-3, the J gene TRBJ2-3, with 7 bases lining up with TRBD2. V gave up 7 bases and J gave up 0 bases; unmatched junction bases: 7. The V gene's germline CDR1 is SGHTA and CDR2 FQGTGA. This CDR3 region has 15 residues. CDR3 region: CASTVGGLSTDTQYF. Written as DNA, the CDR3 is TGTGCCAGCACCGTGGGGGGACTAAGCACAGATACGCAGTATTTT.

This chain connects TRBV7-9 to TRBJ2-7; D remains unclear. V was cut by 5 bases and J by 6 bases, with 11 bases left in between. Germline lookup yields CDR1 SEHNR and CDR2 FQNEAQ (reference sequence). The CDR3 sequence is 12 residues long. CDR3 nucleotides: TGTGCCAGCAGCGGCGAAGGGTCCGAGCAGTACTTC. Translating it yields CASSGEGSEQYF.

V usage is TRBV7-8 and J usage is TRBJ2-2; 9 nucleotides match TRBD2. V trimming: 7 bases; J trimming: 3 bases; junction bases outside the gene matches: 15. The CDR3 runs 18 residues. CDR1 SGHVS and CDR2 FQNEAQ come from the germline V gene. CDR3: CASILTFGERGDTGELFF. The CDR3 DNA is TGTGCCAGCATCCTCACCTTCGGTGAGCGGGGGGACACCGGGGAGCTGTTTTTT.

This clonotype has a handful of counts. This rearrangement joins TRBV6-2 or TRBV6-3 to TRBJ1-2, with D hard to call. The germline CDR1 and CDR2 sequences are MNHEY and SVGEGT. The V and J ends lost 3 bases and 2 bases respectively, with 7 bases between them. The CDR3 sequence is 13 residues long. CDR3 sequence: CASSYTINYGYTF. CDR3 bases: TGTGCCAGCAGTTATACGATCAACTATGGCTACACCTTC.

The CDR3 sequence: CASSYSNQNTQYF. In DNA, the CDR3 is TGTGCCAGCAGTTACTCGAACCAGAATACGCAGTATTTT. The V call is TRBV6-2 or TRBV6-3, the J call TRBJ2-3; D is ambiguous. V was shortened by 0 bases and J by 7 bases, with 8 bases between the two germline ends. CDR1 is MNHEY, CDR2 SVGEGT, per germline. This CDR3 spans 13 amino acids.

The rearrangement uses TRBV5-4 and TRBJ2-5, with 8 bases matching TRBD1. Germline CDR1 is SGHNT and CDR2 is YYREEE (reference sequence). This CDR3 has 15 residues. The J segment lost 3 bases and the V segment lost 6 bases, leaving 10 bases of the junction unmatched. The CDR3 sequence: CASTGQGSREETQYF. CDR3 in DNA: TGTGCCAGCACCGGACAGGGCTCAAGGGAAGAGACCCAGTACTTC.

A few counts support this clonotype. The chain uses TRBV19 and TRBJ2-1, with TRBD2 as a possible D gene (6 bases). The ends were cut back, 5 bases at V and 1 base at J, with 12 bases in the middle. Germline V gene data show CDR1 as LNHDA and CDR2 as SQIVND (reference sequence). The CDR3 is 15 amino acids. This CDR3 reads CASSPRRGSYNEQFF. The CDR3 bases are TGTGCCAGTAGTCCCAGGAGGGGATCCTACAATGAGCAGTTCTTC. Filled out from reference TRBV19 and TRBJ2-1, the complete variable domain reads DGGITQSPKYLFRKEGQNVTLSCEQNLNHDAMYWYRQDPGQGLRLIYYSQIVNDFQKGDIAEGYSVSREKKESFPLTVTSAQKNPTAFYLCASSPRRGSYNEQFFGPGTRLTVL.

This clonotype was observed a handful of times. This rearrangement joins TRBV12-3 or TRBV12-4 to TRBJ2-2, with 11 bases lining up with TRBD2. V was pared by 3 bases and J by 1 base, with 7 bases of the junction left unmatched. The CDR3 consists of 18 residues. The CDR3 DNA reads TGTGCCAGCAGTTTCGAGAGACTAGCGGGGCTGAACACCGGGGAGCTGTTTTTT. This sequence encodes CASSFERLAGLNTGELFF.

In its sample, this clonotype was seen a few times. The chain joins TRBV18 to TRBJ1-1; D remains unclear. The germline gives CDR1 KGHSH, CDR2 LQKENI. This CDR3 comprises 13 residues. Between the trimmed V and J ends, which lost 3 bases and 7 bases, there was a span of 12 bases. The CDR3 DNA follows: TGTGCCAGCTCACCGCTCATCGGGAGTGAAGCTTTCTTT. Its translation: CASSPLIGSEAFF.

Points on this clonotype: One end of the junction fails to match germline, which may point to a read error. The rearrangement joins TRBV4-1 to TRBJ2-2; D is possibly TRBD1 (6 bases). Germline CDR1 and CDR2: MGHRA and YSYEKL. The CDR3 sequence is 17 residues long. This CDR3 reads CASSQEITDSPAGELSF. CDR3 sequence (DNA): TGCGCCAGCAGCCAAGAAATAACGGACAGTCCAGCCGGGGAGCTGTCTTTT.

This clonotype came up a few times. The chain is built from TRBV19 and TRBJ1-2, with D perhaps TRBD1 (5 bases). The CDR3 runs to 15 residues. Germline V gives CDR1 LNHDA, CDR2 SQIVND (reference sequence). Trimming took 0 bases from V and 6 from J, leaving 14 bases between them. CDR3 sequence reads: CASSIDVGVVDGYTF. The CDR3 nucleotides read TGTGCCAGTAGTATAGATGTAGGGGTCGTCGATGGCTACACCTTC.

Remarks on this clonotype: Relative to the germline gene, one junction end is altered; a read error may explain this. This sequence joins TRBV10-3 and TRBJ1-1; D remains unclear. The CDR3 runs to 14 residues. Per the germline V gene, CDR1 is ENHRY and CDR2 is SYGVKD. CDR3 sequence reads: CAISESVVKTEAFF. The CDR3, as DNA: TGTGCCATCAGTGAGTCGGTTGTGAAAACTGAAGCTTTCTTT.

The rearrangement uses TRBV4-1 and TRBJ2-1; TRBD2 agrees at 13 bases. The germline CDR1 and CDR2 sequences are MGHRA and YSYEKL. V lost 4 bases, J lost 9 bases, and 6 bases stayed unmatched. The CDR3 extends over 15 amino acids. CDR3 bases: TGCGCCAGCAGCCCGGGACTAGCGGGACAGGGTGAGCAGTTCTTC. Amino acid sequence: CASSPGLAGQGEQFF.

This clonotype was detected many times. The chain recombines TRBV6-5 with TRBJ1-1; D might be TRBD1 (5 bases). Trimming cost V 0 bases and J 3 bases, with 11 bases left between them. The CDR3 is 15 amino acids. Germline-derived CDR1 and CDR2 are MNHEY and SVGAGI. The chain's CDR3 is CASSYSNSRDTEAFF. The CDR3 DNA is TGTGCCAGCAGTTACTCGAATTCCAGGGACACTGAAGCTTTCTTT.

This clonotype appeared a few times. The chain uses TRBV10-3 and TRBJ1-1; TRBD1 matches 7 bases. CDR3 size: 15 residues. Germline V gene lookup returns CDR1 ENHRY and CDR2 SYGVKD. V shed 0 bases, J shed 6 bases, and the junction held 7 bases outside the gene matches. The CDR3 DNA reads TGTGCCATCAGTGAGTCGGTAGGGACAGCCCCTGAAGCTTTCTTT. Protein product: CAISESVGTAPEAFF.

Comment on this clonotype: A much more abundant neighbour one base away suggests this may be a read error. The chain has TRBV12-3 or TRBV12-4 and TRBJ2-2, with 12 nucleotides matching TRBD2. This CDR3 region has 17 residues. Trimming at V came to 3 bases and at J to 7 bases, leaving 9 bases not matched to a gene. The CDR3 here is CASSFGRLAGEVGELFF. The CDR3 nucleotides are TGTGCCAGCAGTTTTGGTCGACTAGCGGGGGAGGTCGGGGAGCTGTTTTTT.

The CDR3 region is CAISTGSQTEAFF. The CDR3 nucleotides are TGTGCCATCAGTACAGGGTCCCAAACTGAAGCTTTCTTT. The rearrangement links TRBV10-3 to TRBJ1-1; D is perhaps TRBD1 (6 bases). This CDR3 contains 13 residues. Germline V gene data show CDR1 as ENHRY and CDR2 as SYGVKD. Trimming shortened V by 5 bases and J by 5 bases, and 12 bases separated the two germline ends.

This clonotype has just a few counts. The chain links TRBV4-1 to TRBJ2-3; D is possibly TRBD1 or TRBD2 (6 bases each). This CDR3 contains 18 residues. V was clipped by 4 bases and J by 0 bases, with 20 bases between them. Germline CDR1 is MGHRA and CDR2 is YSYEKL. The DNA of the CDR3 is TGCGCCAGCAGCCTAAGAGGGTATCCGGGGGCTAGCACAGATACGCAGTATTTT. Protein sequence: CASSLRGYPGASTDTQYF.

The V call is TRBV5-1, the J call TRBJ2-5, with 14 bases identical to TRBD2. The CDR3 sequence is 16 residues long. CDR1 is SGHRS, CDR2 YFSETQ, per germline. V shed 4 bases, J shed 5 bases, and the junction held 7 bases outside the gene matches. The CDR3 DNA follows: TGCGCCAGCAGCCACGGACTAGCGGGGGGAGGTGAGACCCAGTACTTC. Its translation: CASSHGLAGGGETQYF.

This clonotype was counted between two and nine times. The J gene is TRBJ2-2, the V gene TRBV19, with 16 positions matching TRBD2. Looked up from germline, CDR1 is LNHDA and CDR2 is SQIVND (reference sequence). There are 19 residues in the CDR3. With V trimmed by 4 bases and J by 3 bases, 8 bases remained unmatched. CDR3 region: CASSRGGLAGGRDTGELFF. DNA for the CDR3: TGTGCCAGTAGTAGAGGGGGACTAGCGGGGGGGCGTGACACCGGGGAGCTGTTTTTT.

The rearrangement joins TRBV12-5 to TRBJ1-2; the match to TRBD1 covers 9 bases. Trimming removed 0 bases from V and 7 bases from J; junction bases left unmatched: 9. Germline loops: CDR1 LGHNT, CDR2 FRNRAP. The CDR3 is made up of 16 amino acids. CDR3 DNA: TGTGCTAGTGGTTTGGTACCGAGGGACAGGGTCGGTGGCTACACCTTC. It encodes CASGLVPRDRVGGYTF.

In this sample, this clonotype turned up a few times. The rearrangement uses TRBV7-6 and TRBJ2-2; no reliable D call. Germline values: CDR1 SGHVS, CDR2 FNYEAQ. The V and J ends lost 3 bases and 4 bases respectively, with 15 bases between them. The CDR3 is 16 residues long. CDR3: CASSLASGLGTGELFF. The CDR3 DNA follows: TGTGCCAGCAGCTTGGCATCTGGTTTGGGCACCGGGGAGCTGTTTTTT.

This clonotype was found many times. The V and J genes are TRBV12-3 or TRBV12-4 and TRBJ1-2, with 7 bases that match TRBD1. The CDR3 totals 15 residues. V was clipped by 6 bases and J by 3 bases; unmatched bases: 10. The CDR3 is CASSQDRWLDYGYTF. The CDR3 region has the DNA TGTGCCAGCAGCCAGGACAGGTGGTTGGACTATGGCTACACCTTC.

The CDR3 loop reads CASSHHSLAGSYNEQFF. CDR3 sequence (DNA): TGCGCCAGCAGCCACCATTCACTAGCTGGTTCCTACAATGAGCAGTTCTTC. The chain is built from TRBV4-3 and TRBJ2-1; possibly TRBD2 for D (6 bases). The V end lost 3 bases, the J end lost 1 base, and 16 bases lay between the germline ends. The CDR3 loop spans 17 amino acids. Germline CDR1 LGHNA, CDR2 YSLEER.

The J gene is TRBJ2-6, the V gene TRBV20-1; possibly TRBD1 or TRBD2 for D (5 bases each). Trimming stripped 3 bases from V and 0 bases from J, with 12 bases between. The CDR3 length is 16 residues. Germline CDR1 DFQATT, CDR2 SNEGSKA (reference sequence). The CDR3 loop reads CSAREDTASGANVLTF. The CDR3 DNA follows: TGCAGTGCTAGGGAGGACACTGCCTCTGGGGCCAACGTCCTGACTTTC.

The V and J genes are TRBV27 and TRBJ1-4; D is ambiguous. The CDR3 contains 19 residues. V was shortened by 4 bases and J by 0 bases, with 21 bases between the two germline ends. The V gene's germline CDR1 is MNHEY and CDR2 SMNVEV (reference sequence). CDR3 nucleotides: TGTGCCAGCAGTTCAACTAACATGGCTGAAACAGCAACTAATGAAAAACTGTTTTTT. It codes for CASSSTNMAETATNEKLFF.

The V gene is TRBV27, the J gene TRBJ2-7, with a possible D match to TRBD2 (5 bases). The CDR3 covers 14 residues. Germline CDR1 MNHEY, CDR2 SMNVEV (reference sequence). Trimming left V 7 bases short and J 7 bases short, with 20 bases between. This chain's CDR3 is CASTHSMAPGEQYF. Here the CDR3 DNA reads TGTGCCAGCACCCACTCGATGGCACCGGGGGAGCAGTACTTC.

The sample holds many counts of this clonotype. This sequence joins TRBV7-9 and TRBJ2-3, with 9 bases lining up with TRBD2. CDR1 and CDR2 (germline): SEHNR, FQNEAQ (reference sequence). The CDR3 is 18 residues long. The trim removed 3 bases at V and 1 base at J, leaving 11 bases unmatched. CDR3 in amino acids: CASSFDRTGTSRTDTQYF. The CDR3 region has the DNA TGTGCCAGCAGCTTTGACAGAACCGGGACTAGCCGCACAGATACGCAGTATTTT.

This clonotype appeared many times. This sequence joins TRBV7-2 and TRBJ2-6, with D possibly being TRBD1 (5 bases). The CDR3 runs to 18 residues. V dropped 5 bases and J dropped 0 bases, with 17 bases sitting between them. Looked up from germline, CDR1 is SGHTA and CDR2 is FQGNSA. For the CDR3, the DNA is TGTGCCAGCAGCCCGTGGGGCAGGACCCGCTCTGGGGCCAACGTCCTGACTTTC. This gives the protein CASSPWGRTRSGANVLTF.